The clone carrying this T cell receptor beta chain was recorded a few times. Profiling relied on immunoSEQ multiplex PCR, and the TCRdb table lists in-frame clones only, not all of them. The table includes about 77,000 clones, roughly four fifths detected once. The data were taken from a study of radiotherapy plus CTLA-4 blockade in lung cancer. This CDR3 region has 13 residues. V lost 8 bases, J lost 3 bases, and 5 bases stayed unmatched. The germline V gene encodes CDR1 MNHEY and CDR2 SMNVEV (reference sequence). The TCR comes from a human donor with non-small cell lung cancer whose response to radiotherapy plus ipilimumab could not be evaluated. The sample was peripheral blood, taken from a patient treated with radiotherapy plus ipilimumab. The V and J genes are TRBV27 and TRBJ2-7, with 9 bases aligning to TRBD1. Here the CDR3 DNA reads TGTGCCAGCGGGGGACAGGGACTCTACGAGCAGTACTTC. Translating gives CASGGQGLYEQYF.